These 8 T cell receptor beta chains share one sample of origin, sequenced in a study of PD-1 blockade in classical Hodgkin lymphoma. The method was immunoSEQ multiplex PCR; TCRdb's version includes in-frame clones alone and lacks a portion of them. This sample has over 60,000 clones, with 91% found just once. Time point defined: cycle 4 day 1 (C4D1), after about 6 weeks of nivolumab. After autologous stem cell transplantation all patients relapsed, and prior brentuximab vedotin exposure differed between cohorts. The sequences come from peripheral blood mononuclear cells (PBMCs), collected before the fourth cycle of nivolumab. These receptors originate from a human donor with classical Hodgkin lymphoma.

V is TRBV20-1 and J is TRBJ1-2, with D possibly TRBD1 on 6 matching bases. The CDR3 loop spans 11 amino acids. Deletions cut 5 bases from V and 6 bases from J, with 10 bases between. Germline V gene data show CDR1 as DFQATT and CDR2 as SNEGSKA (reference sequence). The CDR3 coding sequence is TGCAGTGCTCGCCGGACAGATGGCTACACCTTC. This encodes CSARRTDGYTF.

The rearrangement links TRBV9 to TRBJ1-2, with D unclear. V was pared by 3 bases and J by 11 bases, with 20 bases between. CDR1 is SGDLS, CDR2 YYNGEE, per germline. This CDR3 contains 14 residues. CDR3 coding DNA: TGTGCCAGCAGCGGGGGTGGAGAGGGCCAAGGTTACACCTTC. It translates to CASSGGGEGQGYTF.

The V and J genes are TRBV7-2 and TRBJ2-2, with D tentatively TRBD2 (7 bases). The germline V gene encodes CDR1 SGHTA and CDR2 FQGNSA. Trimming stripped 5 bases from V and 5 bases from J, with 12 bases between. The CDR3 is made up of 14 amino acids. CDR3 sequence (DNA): TGTGCCAGCAGCCTCGGGGGGCAAACCGGGGAGCTGTTTTTT. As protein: CASSLGGQTGELFF.

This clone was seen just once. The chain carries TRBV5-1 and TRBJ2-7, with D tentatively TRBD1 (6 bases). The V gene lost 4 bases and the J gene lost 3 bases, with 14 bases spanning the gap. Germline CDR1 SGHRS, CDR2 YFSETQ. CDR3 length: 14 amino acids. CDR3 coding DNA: TGCGCCAGCAGCAAAGACAGAGGGGGCTACGAGCAGTACTTC. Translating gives CASSKDRGGYEQYF.

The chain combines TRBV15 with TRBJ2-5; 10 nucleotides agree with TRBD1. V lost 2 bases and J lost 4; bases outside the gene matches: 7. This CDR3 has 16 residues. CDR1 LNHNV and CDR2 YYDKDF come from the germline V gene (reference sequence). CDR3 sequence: CATSRRQGAGPETQYF. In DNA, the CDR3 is TGTGCCACCAGCAGAAGACAGGGGGCCGGACCAGAGACCCAGTACTTC.

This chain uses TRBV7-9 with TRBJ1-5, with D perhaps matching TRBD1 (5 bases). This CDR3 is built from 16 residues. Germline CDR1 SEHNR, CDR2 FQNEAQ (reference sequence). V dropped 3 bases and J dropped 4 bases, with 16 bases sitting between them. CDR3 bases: TGTGCCAGCAGCTTGGGTTGGGGCGCGAAAAATCAGCCCCAGCATTTT. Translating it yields CASSLGWGAKNQPQHF.

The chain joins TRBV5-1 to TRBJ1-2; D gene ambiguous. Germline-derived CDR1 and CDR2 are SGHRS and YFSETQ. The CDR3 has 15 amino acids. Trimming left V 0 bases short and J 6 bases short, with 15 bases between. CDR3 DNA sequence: TGCGCCAGCAGCTTGGAGCCTTCGGGTGATAATGGCTACACCTTC. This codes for CASSLEPSGDNGYTF.

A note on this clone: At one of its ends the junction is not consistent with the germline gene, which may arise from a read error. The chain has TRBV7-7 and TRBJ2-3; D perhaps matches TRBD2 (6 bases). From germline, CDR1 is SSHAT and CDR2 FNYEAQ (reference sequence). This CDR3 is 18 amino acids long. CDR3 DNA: TGTGCTAGCAGCCCGATCGGCCCCAGGGACGGGGGAACAGATACGCAGTATTTT. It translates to CASSPIGPRDGGTDTQYF.